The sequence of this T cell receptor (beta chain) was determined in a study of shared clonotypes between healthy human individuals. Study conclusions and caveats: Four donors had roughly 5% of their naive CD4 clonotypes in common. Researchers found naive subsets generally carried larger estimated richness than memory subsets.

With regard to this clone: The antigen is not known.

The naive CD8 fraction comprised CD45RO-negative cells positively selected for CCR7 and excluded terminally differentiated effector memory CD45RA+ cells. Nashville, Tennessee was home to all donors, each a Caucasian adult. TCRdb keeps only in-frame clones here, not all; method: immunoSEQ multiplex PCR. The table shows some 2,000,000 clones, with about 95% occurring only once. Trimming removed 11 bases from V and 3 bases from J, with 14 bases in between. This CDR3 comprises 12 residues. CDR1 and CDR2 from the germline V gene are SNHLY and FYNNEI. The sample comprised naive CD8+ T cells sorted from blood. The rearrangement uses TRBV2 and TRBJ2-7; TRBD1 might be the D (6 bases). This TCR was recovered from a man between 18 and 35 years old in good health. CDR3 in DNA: TGTGCCGGGGGACAATCAGTCTACGAGCAGTACTTC. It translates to CAGGQSVYEQYF. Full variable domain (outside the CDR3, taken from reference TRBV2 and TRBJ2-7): EPEVTQTPSHQVTQMGQEVILRCVPISNHLYFYWYRQILGQKVEFLVSFYNNEISEKSEIFDDQFSVERPDGSNFTLKIRSTKLEDSAMYFCAGGQSVYEQYFGPGTRLTVT.